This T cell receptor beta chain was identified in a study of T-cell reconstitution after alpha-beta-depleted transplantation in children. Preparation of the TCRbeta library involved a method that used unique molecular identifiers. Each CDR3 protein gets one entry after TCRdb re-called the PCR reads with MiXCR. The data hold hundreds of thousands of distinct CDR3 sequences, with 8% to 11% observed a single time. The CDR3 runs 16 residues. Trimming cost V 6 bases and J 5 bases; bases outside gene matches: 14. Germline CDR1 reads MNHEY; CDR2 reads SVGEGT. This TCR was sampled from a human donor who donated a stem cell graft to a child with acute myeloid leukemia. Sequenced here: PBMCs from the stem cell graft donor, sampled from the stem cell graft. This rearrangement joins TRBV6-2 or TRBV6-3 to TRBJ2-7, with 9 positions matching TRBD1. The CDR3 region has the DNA TGTGCCAGCAGCCCCTCGACCGGGACAGGGATTCACGAGCAGTACTTC. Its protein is CASSPSTGTGIHEQYF.